This T cell receptor beta chain is from a study of identifying expanded T cells in peripheral blood. Per the germline V gene, CDR1 is MNHNS and CDR2 is SASEGT. Trimming stripped 0 bases from V and 8 bases from J, with 11 bases between. This CDR3 spans 14 amino acids. Assay used: immunoSEQ multiplex PCR; TCRdb lists only in-frame clones, some missing. The top ten clones hold 17% of a sample with more than 50,000 clones, about 83% of them seen once. Collection occurred without any documented infections or immune events in donors. This TCR was sampled from a person aged 18 to 69 in good health. The sequenced material came from blood. J is TRBJ2-1 and V is TRBV6-1; D possibly corresponds to TRBD2 (5 bases). The CDR3 loop reads CASSEALALDEQFF. The DNA for the CDR3 is TGTGCCAGCAGTGAAGCGCTAGCATTGGATGAGCAGTTCTTC.